Described below is a single T cell receptor (beta chain) sequence and its context. The entry originates in a study of human T cells and chemical hapten exposure. TCRdb ran MiXCR on the RACE reads and lists one entry per CDR3 protein. This sample has under 95,000 distinct CDR3 sequences, with approximately 9% found just once. Time point indicated: pre-sensitization, week 0. As to treatment: therapeutic diphenylcyclopropenone sensitization with weekly scalp DPC. This CDR3 has 14 residues. Germline V gene lookup returns CDR1 MNHNY and CDR2 SVGAGI (reference sequence). Trimming pared 2 bases from V and 5 bases from J, leaving 11 bases between.

The rearrangement links TRBV6-6 to TRBJ2-3, with TRBD1 as a possible D gene (6 bases). The receptor was isolated from a middle-aged man with alopecia areata. Some clones in this sample may be carry-over from other donors' samples. This specimen was whole blood, taken in connection with sensitization to the hapten diphenylcyclopropenone (DPC). CDR3 amino acids: CASSYPNREDTQYF. CDR3 nucleotides: TGTGCCAGCAGTTACCCTAACAGGGAAGATACGCAGTATTTT.